Listed here is a single TCR beta chain. What it recognizes is unknown. A much more abundant neighbour one base away suggests this may be a read error. Germline-derived CDR1 and CDR2 are SGHKS and YYEKEE (reference sequence). The CDR3 is 17 amino acids. V shed 0 bases, J shed 5 bases, and the junction held 10 bases outside the gene matches. The data are from a study of breast tumors, draining lymph nodes, adjacent tissues. TCRdb processed the multiplex PCR reads anew with MiXCR; each CDR3 protein has one entry. The repertoire holds about 230,000 distinct CDR3 sequences, with around 32% as singletons. Axillary draining lymph nodes of breast cancer patients supplied the node samples. General study findings and limits: Tumor and nontumor repertoires were significantly more similar in luminal-like than in basal-like breast cancer. Tumor TCR diversity was below lymph nodes but above nontumor tissue. That most tumor T cells come from lymph nodes remained unproven.

Sequencing input: axillary lymph node tissue. The rearrangement uses TRBV5-5 and TRBJ1-5, with 8 bases identical to TRBD1. This sequence was found in a female donor with breast cancer. Some clones in this sample may be carry-over from other donors' samples. This CDR3 is CASSLAGTGRSDQPQHF. The CDR3 DNA reads as TGTGCCAGCAGCTTGGCCGGGACAGGAAGAAGCGATCAGCCCCAGCATTTT.